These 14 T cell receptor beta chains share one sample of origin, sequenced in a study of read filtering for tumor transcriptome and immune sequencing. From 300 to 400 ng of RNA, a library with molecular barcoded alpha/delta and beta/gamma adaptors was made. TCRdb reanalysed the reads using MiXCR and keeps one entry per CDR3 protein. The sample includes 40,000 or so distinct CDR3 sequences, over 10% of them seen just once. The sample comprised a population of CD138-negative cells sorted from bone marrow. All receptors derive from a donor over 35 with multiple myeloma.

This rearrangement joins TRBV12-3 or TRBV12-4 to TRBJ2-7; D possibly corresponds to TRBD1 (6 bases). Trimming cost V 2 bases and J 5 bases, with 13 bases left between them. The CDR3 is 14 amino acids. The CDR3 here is CASSLLGAFDEQYF. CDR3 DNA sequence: TGTGCCAGCAGTTTACTGGGGGCCTTCGACGAGCAGTACTTC.

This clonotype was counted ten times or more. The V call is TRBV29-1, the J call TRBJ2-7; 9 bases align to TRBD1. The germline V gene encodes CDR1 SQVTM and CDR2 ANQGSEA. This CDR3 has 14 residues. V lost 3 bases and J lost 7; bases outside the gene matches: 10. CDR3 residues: CSVEGTGNVYEQYF. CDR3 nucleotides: TGCAGCGTTGAGGGGACAGGGAACGTCTATGAGCAGTACTTC.

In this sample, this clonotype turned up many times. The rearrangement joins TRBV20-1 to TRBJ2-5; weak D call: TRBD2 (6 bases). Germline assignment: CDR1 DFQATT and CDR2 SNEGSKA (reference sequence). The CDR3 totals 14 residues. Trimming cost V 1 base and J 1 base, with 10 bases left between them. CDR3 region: CSARVASVQETQYF. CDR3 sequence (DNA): TGCAGTGCTAGAGTGGCTAGCGTCCAAGAGACCCAGTACTTC.

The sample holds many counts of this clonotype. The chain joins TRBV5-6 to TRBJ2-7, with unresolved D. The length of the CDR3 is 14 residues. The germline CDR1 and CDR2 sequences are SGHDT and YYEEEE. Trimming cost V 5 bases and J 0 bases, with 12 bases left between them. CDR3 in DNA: TGTGCCAGCAGGGAACAGCCGGACTCCTACGAGCAGTACTTC. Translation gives CASREQPDSYEQYF.

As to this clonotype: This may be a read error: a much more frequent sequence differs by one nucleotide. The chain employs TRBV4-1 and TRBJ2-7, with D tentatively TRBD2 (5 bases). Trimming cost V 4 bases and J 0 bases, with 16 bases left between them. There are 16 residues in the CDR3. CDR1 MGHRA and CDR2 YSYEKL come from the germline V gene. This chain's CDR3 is CASSRGPGIPSYEQYF. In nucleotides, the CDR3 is TGCGCCAGCAGCCGGGGTCCCGGGATACCCTCCTACGAGCAGTACTTC.

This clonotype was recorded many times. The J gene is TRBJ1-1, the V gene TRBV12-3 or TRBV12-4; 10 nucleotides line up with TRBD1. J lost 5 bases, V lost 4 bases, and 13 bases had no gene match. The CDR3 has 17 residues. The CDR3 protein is CASSSGSWDRGRTEAFF. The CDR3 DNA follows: TGTGCCAGCAGTTCGGGGTCCTGGGACAGGGGTAGGACTGAAGCTTTCTTT.

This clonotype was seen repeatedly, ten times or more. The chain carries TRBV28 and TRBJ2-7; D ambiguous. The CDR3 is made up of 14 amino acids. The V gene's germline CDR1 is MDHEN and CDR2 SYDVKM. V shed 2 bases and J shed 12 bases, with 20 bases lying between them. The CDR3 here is CASSLTRIPPILYF. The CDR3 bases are TGTGCCAGCAGTTTAACGCGGATACCTCCAATTCTGTACTTC.

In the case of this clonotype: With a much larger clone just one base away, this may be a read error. The CDR3 reads CSARGTGARKTQYF. CDR3 coding DNA: TGCAGTGCTAGAGGGACCGGGGCTAGGAAGACCCAGTACTTC. The chain uses TRBV20-1 and TRBJ2-5; D assignment may be TRBD1 or TRBD2 (5 bases each). Trimming took off 1 base at V and 6 bases at J, with 15 bases between the two ends. In germline, CDR1 is DFQATT, CDR2 SNEGSKA (reference sequence). The CDR3 runs to 14 residues.

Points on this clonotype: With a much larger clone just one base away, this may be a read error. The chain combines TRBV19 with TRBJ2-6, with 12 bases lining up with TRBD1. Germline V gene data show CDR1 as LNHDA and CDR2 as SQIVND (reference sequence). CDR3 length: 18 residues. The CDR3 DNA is TGTTCCAGTAGTACCGGGACAGGGGGCTTAAGTGGGGCCAACGTCCTGACTTTC. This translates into CSSSTGTGGLSGANVLTF.

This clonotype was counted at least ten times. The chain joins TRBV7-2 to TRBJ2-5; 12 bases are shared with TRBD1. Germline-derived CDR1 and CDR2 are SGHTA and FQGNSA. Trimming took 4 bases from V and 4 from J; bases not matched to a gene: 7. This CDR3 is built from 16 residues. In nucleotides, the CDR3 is TGTGCCAGCAGCTCCCGGGACAGGGGGCTCCCAGAGACCCAGTACTTC. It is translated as CASSSRDRGLPETQYF.

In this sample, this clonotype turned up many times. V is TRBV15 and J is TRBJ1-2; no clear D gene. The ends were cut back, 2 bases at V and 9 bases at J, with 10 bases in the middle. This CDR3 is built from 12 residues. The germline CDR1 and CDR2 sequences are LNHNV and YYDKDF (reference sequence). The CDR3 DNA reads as TGTGCCACCAGCAGAACAAGATTAAGCTACACCTTC. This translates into CATSRTRLSYTF.

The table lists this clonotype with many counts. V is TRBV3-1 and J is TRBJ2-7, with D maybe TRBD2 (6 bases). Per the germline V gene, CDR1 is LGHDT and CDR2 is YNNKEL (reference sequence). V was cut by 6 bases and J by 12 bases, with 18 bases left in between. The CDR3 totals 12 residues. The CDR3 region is CASSHRDSYPYF. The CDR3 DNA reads TGTGCCAGCAGTCACCGGGACTCTTATCCGTACTTC.

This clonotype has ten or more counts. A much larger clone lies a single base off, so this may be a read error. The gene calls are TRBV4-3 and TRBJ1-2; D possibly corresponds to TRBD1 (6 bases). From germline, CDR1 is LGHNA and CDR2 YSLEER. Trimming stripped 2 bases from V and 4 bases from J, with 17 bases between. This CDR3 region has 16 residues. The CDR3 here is CASSQYNQGSGYGYTF. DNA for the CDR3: TGCGCCAGCAGCCAATATAACCAGGGGTCTGGCTATGGCTACACCTTC.

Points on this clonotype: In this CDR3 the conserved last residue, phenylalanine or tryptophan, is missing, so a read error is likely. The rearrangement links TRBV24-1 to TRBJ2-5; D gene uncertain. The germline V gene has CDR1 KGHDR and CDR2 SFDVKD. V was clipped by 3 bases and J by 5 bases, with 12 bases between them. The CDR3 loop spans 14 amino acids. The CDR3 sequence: CATSDANGAETQYL. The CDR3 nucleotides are TGTGCCACCAGTGATGCTAACGGTGCGGAGACCCAGTACCTC.